The clone carrying this T cell receptor beta chain was counted only a few times. This sample is part of a study of beta chain features in type 1 diabetes. V was trimmed by 4 bases and J by 6 bases, leaving 14 bases between them. CDR3 length: 14 residues. The V gene's germline CDR1 is LNHDA and CDR2 SQIVND (reference sequence). Expressed TCRB transcripts were sequenced, since all the RNA that had been isolated was reverse transcribed. Using immunoSEQ multiplex PCR, the repertoire was profiled, and TCRdb retains in-frame clones only, with some absent. The sample lists hundreds of thousands of clones, about a sixth occurring once.

V usage is TRBV19 and J usage is TRBJ2-3; unclear D gene. The material sequenced was naive CD4+ T cells from blood. This TCR was sampled from a young woman in good health. The CDR3 sequence: CASSTRTPPDTQYF. Here the CDR3 DNA reads TGTGCCAGTAGTACGCGGACCCCCCCTGATACGCAGTATTTT.